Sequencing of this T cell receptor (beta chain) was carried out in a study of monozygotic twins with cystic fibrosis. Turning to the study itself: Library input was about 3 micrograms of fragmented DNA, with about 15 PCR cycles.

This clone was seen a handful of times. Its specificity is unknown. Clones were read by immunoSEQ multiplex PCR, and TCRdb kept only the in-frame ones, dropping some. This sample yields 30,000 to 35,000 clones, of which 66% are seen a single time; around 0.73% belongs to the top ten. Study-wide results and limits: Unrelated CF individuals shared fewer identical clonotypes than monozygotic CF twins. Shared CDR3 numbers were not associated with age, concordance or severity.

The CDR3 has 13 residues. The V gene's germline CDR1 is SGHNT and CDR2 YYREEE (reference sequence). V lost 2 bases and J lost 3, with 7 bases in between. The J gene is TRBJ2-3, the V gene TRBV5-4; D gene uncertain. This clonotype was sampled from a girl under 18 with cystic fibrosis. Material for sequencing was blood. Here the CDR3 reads CASSFPSTDTQYF. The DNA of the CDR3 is TGTGCCAGCAGCTTCCCATCGACAGATACGCAGTATTTT.